One and the same sample provided the 8 T cell receptor beta chains below, sequenced in a study of CD8 T cells in Susac syndrome (dated by TCRdb to between 2018 and 2021). Libraries were constructed by the immunoSEQ multiplex PCR assay. RNA was extracted with the RNeasy kit and roughly 0.5 to 1 ug was reverse transcribed using random hexamers. TCRdb reanalyzed the raw reads on its own, using fastp at Q25 for trimming and MiXCR for clone calling, and kept in-frame beta chains. A single entry per CDR3 protein holds the most common genes and DNA from its merged rows. The sample table records about 240,000 distinct CDR3 sequences; 90% to 96% of these occur just once. The top ten hold 0.08% to 0.11% of the sample. The specimen sequenced was CD4+ T cells from PBMCs. These receptors originate from a human donor with Susac syndrome.

The CDR3 DNA reads as TGCAGTGCTAGACTTTCGGGGAGGGACACCGGGGAGCTGTTTTTT. It translates to CSARLSGRDTGELFF. V gene TRBV20-1 combines with J gene TRBJ2-2; TRBD2 matches 7 bases. Looked up from germline, CDR1 is DFQATT and CDR2 is SNEGSKA (reference sequence). The CDR3 spans 15 residues. With 2 bases clipped from V and 3 bases from J, the junction kept 6 bases outside the gene matches.

In regard to this clonotype: Mismatch with germline at one junction end may stem from a read error. The chain is built from TRBV7-7 and TRBJ2-3; tentative D call: TRBD1 (6 bases). Per the germline V gene, CDR1 is SSHAT and CDR2 is FNYEAQ (reference sequence). The CDR3 runs to 14 residues. The CDR3 DNA sequence: TGTGCTAGCAGCTTATCCTCGACAGGAGATACGCAGTATTTT. Its protein is CASSLSSTGDTQYF.

The rearrangement uses TRBV20-1 and TRBJ2-3; D is perhaps TRBD2 (6 bases). V was pared by 6 bases and J by 3 bases, with 13 bases between. The length of the CDR3 is 13 residues. Looked up from germline, CDR1 is DFQATT and CDR2 is SNEGSKA (reference sequence). DNA of the CDR3: TGCAGTGCATTTAAAAGCGGGACAGATACGCAGTATTTT. Translation: CSAFKSGTDTQYF.

The J gene is TRBJ2-3, the V gene TRBV20-1, with TRBD2 matching over 13 bases. CDR3 length: 17 residues. CDR1 and CDR2 (germline): DFQATT, SNEGSKA (reference sequence). J gave up 5 bases and V 3 bases, and 11 bases lay outside the gene matches. The CDR3 loop reads CSARSIGRLAGGDTQYF. DNA of the CDR3: TGCAGTGCTAGGTCCATAGGAAGACTAGCGGGGGGAGATACGCAGTATTTT.

This chain joins TRBV6-1 and TRBJ2-3; TRBD2 matches at 8 bases. The germline V gene encodes CDR1 MNHNS and CDR2 SASEGT. The CDR3 runs 16 residues. The trim removed 6 bases at V and 2 bases at J, leaving 10 bases unmatched. CDR3 residues: CASSPTPGGITDTQYF. In nucleotides, the CDR3 is TGTGCCAGCAGCCCCACTCCGGGAGGGATCACAGATACGCAGTATTTT.

The chain carries TRBV5-1 and TRBJ2-3; unclear D gene. Germline V gene sequence: CDR1 SGHRS, CDR2 YFSETQ. V lost 0 bases, J lost 10 bases, and 9 bases lay in between. This CDR3 spans 12 amino acids. The CDR3 reads CASSLAPPSQYF. Written as DNA, the CDR3 is TGCGCCAGCAGCTTGGCGCCCCCATCGCAGTATTTT.

J is TRBJ2-5 and V is TRBV23-1; 7 nucleotides match TRBD1. TRBV23-1 is recorded as an ORF, its role being uncertain. V shed 4 bases and J 0 bases; nucleotides not matched to a gene: 8. The CDR3 contains 16 residues. CDR3 DNA: TGCGCCAGCAGTCCCTCGGGACAGCCGTACCAAGAGACCCAGTACTTC. It is translated as CASSPSGQPYQETQYF.

CDR3 bases: TGTGCCAGCAGCCGCTCGCCCGGCTCGTTGAGTAACTATGGCTACACCTTC. Encoded protein: CASSRSPGSLSNYGYTF. The chain recombines TRBV6-1 with TRBJ1-2; D ambiguous. This CDR3 region has 17 residues. Trimming removed 6 bases at V and 1 base at J, with 21 bases between. The germline CDR1 and CDR2 sequences are MNHNS and SASEGT.